The 18 T cell receptor beta chains below come from one sample, sequenced in a study of cytomegalovirus exposure and HLA in healthy donors. In the PCR, 60 Vbeta and 13 Jbeta primers were used. Clones were sequenced by immunoSEQ multiplex PCR, and TCRdb holds only the in-frame ones, with some missing. The sample comprises hundreds of thousands of clones, roughly 80% of which are singletons, and 2.5% to 3% rests with the top ten. The sequencing sample was made of PBMCs. These receptors were collected from a man under 40 in good health and CMV-seronegative.

This chain links TRBV5-6 with TRBJ1-1; D perhaps matches TRBD1 (5 bases). This CDR3 spans 13 amino acids. Germline V CDR1 and CDR2: SGHDT, YYEEEE. Trimming took off 4 bases at V and 2 bases at J, with 9 bases between the two ends. The CDR3 region is CASSPTANTEAFF. DNA for the CDR3: TGTGCCAGCAGCCCGACAGCAAACACTGAAGCTTTCTTT.

The gene calls are TRBV7-3 and TRBJ2-5; tentative D call: TRBD1 (5 bases). Germline V CDR1 and CDR2: SGHTA, FQGTGA. Trimming shortened V by 5 bases and J by 7 bases, and 14 bases separated the two germline ends. The CDR3 is made up of 13 amino acids. The DNA of the CDR3 is TGTGCCAGCAGCCAGGGTGTAACTGGGACCCAGTACTTC. It yields the protein CASSQGVTGTQYF.

J is TRBJ2-4 and V is TRBV9, with TRBD1 matching 11 bases. CDR1 is SGDLS, CDR2 YYNGEE, per germline. After removal of 3 bases from V and 10 bases from J, the junction contained 9 bases not matched to a gene. The CDR3 is 15 amino acids. For the CDR3, the DNA is TGTGCCAGCAGCGGCTCCCCGGACAGGGGGCATATTCAGTACTTC. It is translated as CASSGSPDRGHIQYF.

V usage is TRBV5-1 and J usage is TRBJ2-2; D is perhaps TRBD2 (6 bases). V was clipped by 0 bases and J by 6 bases, with 9 bases between them. This CDR3 spans 14 amino acids. Germline loops: CDR1 SGHRS, CDR2 YFSETQ. The CDR3 spells CASSLAGEAGELFF. CDR3 DNA: TGCGCCAGCAGCTTGGCCGGGGAGGCCGGGGAGCTGTTTTTT.

This clone came up once. The rearrangement uses TRBV10-3 and TRBJ2-3, with D unresolved. This CDR3 has 13 amino acids. With 0 bases removed from V and 6 bases from J, the gap between germline ends came to 7 bases. Germline V CDR1 and CDR2: ENHRY, SYGVKD. CDR3 in amino acids: CAISESSLDTQYF. The CDR3 coding sequence is TGTGCCATCAGTGAGTCGAGTTTGGATACGCAGTATTTT.

This chain connects TRBV25-1 to TRBJ1-2; 8 positions agree with TRBD1. Germline-derived CDR1 and CDR2 are MGHDK and SYGVNS. CDR3 length: 17 amino acids. V shed 1 base and J 6 bases; nucleotides not matched to a gene: 13. The CDR3 nucleotides read TGTGCCAGCAGTGAATTCACCAAACCCAGGGGGCAAGATGGCTACACCTTC. This encodes CASSEFTKPRGQDGYTF.

The chain links TRBV11-3 to TRBJ2-3; D is unclear. The V end lost 5 bases, the J end lost 0 bases, and 3 bases lay between the germline ends. The CDR3 is 12 amino acids. Germline assignment: CDR1 SGHNT and CDR2 YENEEA. The CDR3 protein is CASSPSTDTQYF. In DNA form, the CDR3 reads TGTGCCAGCAGCCCGAGCACAGATACGCAGTATTTT.

CDR3 bases: TGTGCCAGCAGCCTAGGACTAGGCGGCTATGGCTACACCTTC. This translates into CASSLGLGGYGYTF. The rearrangement joins TRBV2 to TRBJ1-2; D is ambiguous. The CDR3 covers 14 residues. Trimming took 6 bases from V and 4 from J, leaving 15 bases between them. CDR1 and CDR2 (germline): SNHLY, FYNNEI.

The gene calls are TRBV7-9 and TRBJ2-6; 7 positions agree with TRBD2. This CDR3 has 19 residues. Germline trimming cut 5 bases from V and 0 bases from J; bases unmatched to any gene: 13. The germline V gene has CDR1 SEHNR and CDR2 FQNEAQ (reference sequence). The CDR3 DNA follows: TGTGCCAGCAGCCCCAGTTGGGGGGGACCGCTCTCTGGGGCCAACGTCCTGACTTTC. Residues: CASSPSWGGPLSGANVLTF.

The gene calls are TRBV28 and TRBJ2-3, with 11 bases lining up with TRBD2. This CDR3 spans 17 amino acids. CDR1 and CDR2 (germline): MDHEN, SYDVKM. The junction had 7 bases not matched to a gene; V was cut back by 3 bases and J by 2 bases. CDR3 loop: CASSFLLAGDATDTQYF. CDR3 DNA sequence: TGTGCCAGCAGTTTCCTACTAGCGGGGGACGCCACAGATACGCAGTATTTT. The full variable domain, completed using reference TRBV28 and TRBJ2-3, is DVKVTQSSRYLVKRTGEKVFLECVQDMDHENMFWYRQDPGLGLRLIYFSYDVKMKEKGDIPEGYSVSREKKERFSLILESASTNQTSMYLCASSFLLAGDATDTQYFGPGTRLTVL.

The chain carries TRBV28 and TRBJ2-7; TRBD2 matches at 11 bases. In germline, CDR1 is MDHEN, CDR2 SYDVKM. V lost 6 bases to trimming and J lost 1 base; unmatched junction nucleotides: 5. This CDR3 is 15 amino acids long. The DNA for the CDR3 is TGTGCCAGCAGGCACACTAGCGGGAGATCCTACGAGCAGTACTTC. It encodes CASRHTSGRSYEQYF.

About this clone: The same CDR3 can be traced to other DNA sequences in this sample. CDR3 DNA: TGTGCCAGCAGAAACCAGGGGGTCAGGGAGCAGTTCTTC. Its protein is CASRNQGVREQFF. This rearrangement joins TRBV6-1 to TRBJ2-1; TRBD1 aligns across 7 bases. Germline CDR1 reads MNHNS; CDR2 reads SASEGT. CDR3 length equals 13 residues. The trim removed 6 bases at V and 10 bases at J, leaving 9 bases unmatched.

This chain links TRBV2 with TRBJ1-2; a weak D match, TRBD1 (6 bases). CDR3 size: 14 residues. The V end was cut by 7 bases, the J end by 4 bases, with 16 bases between. From germline, CDR1 is SNHLY and CDR2 FYNNEI. The CDR3 here is CASTLWGLSYGYTF. The CDR3 DNA sequence: TGTGCCAGCACCCTGTGGGGGCTGAGCTATGGCTACACCTTC.

This chain connects TRBV6-5 to TRBJ2-3; weak D call: TRBD1 (5 bases). This CDR3 has 15 residues. Germline values: CDR1 MNHEY, CDR2 SVGAGI. Trimming pared 6 bases from V and 2 bases from J, leaving 15 bases between. The CDR3 sequence is CASSSFDRDTDTQYF. CDR3 bases: TGTGCCAGCAGCTCTTTCGACAGAGACACAGATACGCAGTATTTT.

The CDR3: CASSPLGGRNSYEQYF. DNA of the CDR3: TGTGCCAGCAGCCCCCTAGGCGGGCGGAACTCCTACGAGCAGTACTTC. The rearrangement links TRBV7-6 to TRBJ2-7; TRBD2 might be the D (5 bases). This CDR3 has 16 residues. The V gene lost 5 bases and the J gene lost 0 bases, with 17 bases spanning the gap. CDR1 SGHVS and CDR2 FNYEAQ come from the germline V gene.

This clone was seen just once. The chain recombines TRBV6-4 with TRBJ1-2, with D uncertain. V was cut by 3 bases and J by 4 bases, with 15 bases left in between. The CDR3 contains 15 residues. Germline CDR1 is MRHNA and CDR2 is SNTAGT. The CDR3 nucleotides read TGTGCCAGCAGTGAGTCTCCCGGGGTAGGCTATGGCTACACCTTC. Residues: CASSESPGVGYGYTF.

The J gene is TRBJ1-5, the V gene TRBV6-5, with 7 nucleotides matching TRBD1. Trimming at V came to 6 bases and at J to 2 bases, leaving 7 bases not matched to a gene. Germline V gives CDR1 MNHEY, CDR2 SVGAGI. The length of the CDR3 is 15 residues. The CDR3 loop is CASSQGTEGNQPQHF. The CDR3 DNA reads TGTGCCAGCAGCCAAGGGACAGAGGGCAATCAGCCCCAGCATTTT.

The rearrangement links TRBV9 to TRBJ2-5; TRBD2 is a possible D gene (6 bases). V was clipped by 4 bases and J by 3 bases, with 13 bases between them. Per germline, CDR1 SGDLS and CDR2 YYNGEE. The CDR3 covers 14 residues. CDR3 residues: CASSPSGGKETQYF. The DNA of the CDR3 is TGTGCCAGCAGCCCCAGTGGAGGGAAAGAGACCCAGTACTTC.